These 5 T cell receptor beta chains were sequenced from one sample in a study of metastatic and nonmetastatic thyroid tumors. Via MiXCR, TCRdb re-called the PCR reads. The top ten hold 9.5% to 15% of the sample, which has about 16,000 clones, 30% to 40% seen once. Treatment of any kind had been given to no patient before thyroid surgery. The sequenced sample consisted of tumor tissue. Source of these receptors: a male donor with papillary thyroid cancer or a benign thyroid nodule (not recorded which). Some clones in this sample may be carry-over from other donors' samples.

This sequence joins TRBV18 and TRBJ2-1; D is undetermined. Looked up from germline, CDR1 is KGHSH and CDR2 is LQKENI. V shed 3 bases and J shed 7 bases, with 16 bases lying between them. This CDR3 is built from 15 residues. The CDR3 nucleotides are TGTGCCAGCTCACCCTCCTCTGAGAGGTGGAATGAGCAGTTCTTC. Its translation: CASSPSSERWNEQFF.

The table lists this clone with a few counts. The chain uses TRBV6-1 and TRBJ2-1; maybe TRBD2 (6 bases). Between the trimmed V and J ends, which lost 2 bases and 8 bases, there was a span of 16 bases. Germline V CDR1 and CDR2: MNHNS, SASEGT. The CDR3 is made up of 15 amino acids. Here the CDR3 reads CASSEWGLISDEQFF. The CDR3 DNA reads as TGTGCCAGCAGTGAATGGGGACTCATTTCCGATGAGCAGTTCTTC.

V and J are TRBV9 and TRBJ1-5; tentatively, D is TRBD1 (6 bases). Germline CDR1 SGDLS, CDR2 YYNGEE. With 3 bases removed from V and 0 bases from J, the gap between germline ends came to 10 bases. The CDR3 covers 15 residues. The CDR3 nucleotides read TGTGCCAGCAGCGCGACAGGCCATAGCAATCAGCCCCAGCATTTT. This sequence encodes CASSATGHSNQPQHF.

Concerning this clone: One end of the junction fails to match germline, which may point to a read error. The chain carries TRBV20-1 and TRBJ1-1, with TRBD1 matching over 7 bases. The CDR3 runs 15 residues. The germline V gene encodes CDR1 DFQATT and CDR2 SNEGSKA (reference sequence). CDR3 sequence: CSARVWEGANSEAFF. The CDR3 DNA sequence: TGCAGTGCTAGAGTGTGGGAGGGGGCGAACTCTGAAGCTTTCTTT.

This chain joins TRBV2 and TRBJ2-7; D is possibly TRBD1 or TRBD2 (5 bases each). The germline gives CDR1 SNHLY, CDR2 FYNNEI. The CDR3 extends over 12 amino acids. DNA of the CDR3: TGTGTCGGCAGCCCCGGGACCGACGAGCAGTACTTC. Translation gives CVGSPGTDEQYF.